This T cell receptor (beta chain) was profiled in a study of early T cells in non-severe SARS-CoV-2 infection. Overall study context: Sequencing targeted bulk RNA from unsorted whole blood, leaving chains unpaired.

This clonotype was found many times. No antigen is known for it. CDR3 length: 14 residues. Trimming shortened V by 8 bases and J by 8 bases, and 21 bases separated the two germline ends. The germline CDR1 and CDR2 sequences are WNHNN and SYGVQD (reference sequence). Each cDNA molecule carried a unique molecular identifier. TCRdb used MiXCR to reprocess the 5' RACE reads, holding one entry per CDR3 protein. The sample records fewer than 85,000 distinct CDR3 sequences, around 12% being singletons. Study conclusions and caveats: VDJdb matching skewed toward anti-spike CD8 responses, missing private and CD4 specificities.

The chain combines TRBV10-1 with TRBJ1-2, with TRBD1 as a possible D gene (5 bases). The TCR originated in an adult who was a healthcare worker with PCR-confirmed SARS-CoV-2 infection or an uninfected control (not recorded which). Specimen: whole blood. The CDR3 nucleotides read TGCGCCAGCGCCCGGGAAATCGAGGAGGGGGGCTACACCTTC. Translated, it gives CASAREIEEGGYTF.